The rows below give T cell receptor beta chains drawn from one sample of a study of CD8 T cells in Susac syndrome. TCRdb passed the immunoSEQ multiplex PCR reads through MiXCR, listing each CDR3 protein once. The sample carries about 75,000 distinct CDR3 sequences, roughly 95% recorded once. Sequencing was performed on CD8+ T cells from PBMCs. These TCRs come from a human donor with Susac syndrome. The CDR3 runs from the conserved cysteine through the conserved F or W. The D gene is left open where the match is weak. For some rows the clone size is stated as once, few or many, or as a class when expanded; others skip it.

TRBV5-1	TRBJ2-5	.	.	CASSLGRGGLHETQYF	TGCGCCAGCAGCTTGGGGAGGGGGGGCCTTCACGAGACCCAGTACTTC
TRBV27	TRBJ1-2	TRBD1	once	CASTPGQGRYGYTF	TGTGCCAGCACCCCGGGACAGGGACGCTATGGCTACACCTTC
TRBV29-1	TRBJ2-7	.	.	CSVEEPRSSYEQYF	TGCAGCGTTGAAGAGCCGAGATCGAGTTACGAGCAGTACTTC
TRBV3-1	TRBJ2-3	TRBD2	.	CASSQEGGGVGTQYF	TGTGCCAGCAGCCAAGAAGGCGGGGGGGTAGGGACGCAGTATTTT
TRBV20-1	TRBJ1-5	.	.	CSATGRGGQPQHF	TGCAGTGCCACCGGACGTGGAGGGCAGCCCCAGCATTTT
TRBV29-1	TRBJ2-1	.	.	CSVPSGNEQFF	TGCAGCGTCCCCAGCGGGAATGAGCAGTTCTTC
TRBV24-1	TRBJ2-1	TRBD1	.	CATAADGLRGHSYNEQFF	TGTGCCACCGCTGCTGACGGCTTGAGGGGGCACTCCTACAATGAGCAGTTCTTC
TRBV9	TRBJ2-6	.	.	CASSGGDSGANVLTF	TGTGCCAGCAGCGGGGGGGACTCTGGGGCCAACGTCCTGACTTTC
TRBV29-1	TRBJ2-1	TRBD2	few	CSVEARRSGGAHNEQFF	TGCAGCGTTGAAGCCCGGCGAAGCGGGGGGGCTCACAATGAGCAGTTCTTC
TRBV27	TRBJ1-2	.	once	CASSLSGVRYGYTF	TGTGCCAGCAGTTTATCAGGGGTTCGCTATGGCTACACCTTC
TRBV7-9	TRBJ2-5	.	.	CASSLVRDGKGVQYF	TGTGCCAGCAGCTTAGTCCGGGACGGCAAGGGAGTCCAGTACTTC
TRBV12-3/TRBV12-4	TRBJ2-1	.	.	CASSGGKQFF	TGTGCCAGCAGTGGCGGAAAGCAGTTCTTC
TRBV10-3	TRBJ2-1	TRBD2	.	CAISEKGLGVDEQFF	TGTGCCATCAGTGAGAAAGGACTAGGGGTGGATGAGCAGTTCTTC
TRBV11-2	TRBJ2-3	TRBD2	.	CASSLMAGGRTARDTQYF	TGTGCCAGCAGCTTAATGGCGGGGGGGAGGACGGCCAGAGATACGCAGTATTTT
TRBV7-9	TRBJ2-7	.	.	CASSLSGAEQYF	TGTGCCAGCAGCTTATCAGGGGCCGAGCAGTACTTC
TRBV7-9	TRBJ2-5	.	.	CASSLLGGEETQYF	TGTGCCAGCTCTCTCCTGGGCGGGGAAGAGACCCAGTACTTC
TRBV6-1	TRBJ2-1	.	.	CASSNSYSISYNEQFF	TGTGCCAGCAGCAACAGCTACTCTATCTCCTACAATGAGCAGTTCTTC
TRBV20-1	TRBJ1-2	.	.	CSAPSWNLSPYGYTF	TGCAGTGCTCCCTCGTGGAATCTCTCTCCCTATGGCTACACCTTC
TRBV7-9	TRBJ2-7	.	.	CASSNRQEPYEQYF	TGTGCCAGCAGCAACCGACAGGAACCTTACGAGCAGTACTTC
TRBV9	TRBJ2-7	TRBD2	.	CASSVVSSGEQYF	TGTGCCAGCAGCGTAGTGTCTAGCGGCGAGCAGTACTTC
TRBV27	TRBJ2-1	.	.	CASGTGYNEQFF	TGTGCCAGTGGGACGGGCTACAATGAGCAGTTCTTC
TRBV18	TRBJ1-5	.	.	CASSSAFSNQPQHF	TGTGCCAGCTCGTCCGCTTTTAGCAATCAGCCCCAGCATTTT
TRBV18	TRBJ1-1	.	.	CASSLVDNTEAFF	TGTGCCAGCTCACTCGTGGATAACACTGAAGCTTTCTTT
TRBV7-9	TRBJ2-7	.	.	CASSRDDHEQYF	TGTGCCAGCAGCCGAGACGACCACGAGCAGTACTTC
TRBV12-3/TRBV12-4	TRBJ1-1	.	.	CASSFKDTEAFF	TGTGCCAGCAGTTTTAAGGACACTGAAGCTTTCTTT
TRBV4-1	TRBJ2-1	TRBD1	.	CASSHDRGYNEQFF	TGCGCCAGCAGCCACGACAGGGGATACAATGAGCAGTTCTTC
TRBV11-2	TRBJ1-6	.	once	CASSLVQYNSPLHF	TGTGCCAGCAGCTTAGTACAGTATAATTCACCCCTCCACTTT
TRBV6-6	TRBJ2-7	.	.	CATFPGSGYEQYF	TGTGCCACCTTCCCCGGGAGTGGCTACGAGCAGTACTTC
TRBV6-2/TRBV6-3	TRBJ2-1	TRBD2	.	CASRPSGTRRTSSYNEQFF	TGTGCCAGCAGACCATCCGGGACTAGGCGAACGAGCTCCTACAATGAGCAGTTCTTC
TRBV7-9	TRBJ1-2	.	.	CASSLPSGGDTF	TGTGCCAGCAGCCTACCTTCGGGGGGAGACACCTTC
TRBV3-1	TRBJ1-2	.	.	CASSQGTYYGYTF	TGTGCCAGCAGCCAAGGGACTTACTATGGCTACACCTTC
TRBV30	TRBJ1-4	.	.	CAWIGTGGSWRNEKLFF	TGTGCCTGGATCGGGACGGGAGGAAGTTGGAGAAATGAAAAACTGTTTTTT
TRBV7-9	TRBJ2-4	TRBD1	.	CASSPGQGGSKNIQYF	TGTGCCAGCAGCCCAGGACAGGGTGGGTCCAAAAACATTCAGTACTTC
TRBV30	TRBJ1-2	TRBD1	.	CAWSVRWDRDGYTF	TGTGCCTGGAGTGTAAGATGGGACAGAGACGGCTACACCTTC
TRBV6-2/TRBV6-3	TRBJ2-3	.	.	CASRRLVEGTDTQYF	TGTGCCAGCAGGAGACTAGTAGAAGGCACAGATACGCAGTATTTT
TRBV12-3/TRBV12-4	TRBJ2-6	.	few	CASSLRGPGANVLTF	TGTGCCAGCAGTTTAAGGGGCCCTGGGGCCAACGTCCTGACTTTC
TRBV11-2	TRBJ1-5	.	.	CASSGGVRQPQHF	TGTGCCAGCAGCGGTGGGGTACGGCAGCCCCAGCATTTT
TRBV27	TRBJ2-6	.	.	CASSLGGSGANVLTF	TGTGCCAGCAGTTTAGGGGGCTCTGGGGCCAACGTCCTGACTTTC
TRBV14	TRBJ2-1	.	once	CASSQEWGSEQFF	TGTGCCAGCAGCCAAGAATGGGGTAGTGAGCAGTTCTTC
TRBV10-1	TRBJ2-7	.	.	CASSELGHEQYF	TGCGCCAGCAGTGAGTTGGGGCACGAGCAGTACTTC
TRBV9	TRBJ2-1	.	.	CASSISNEQFF	TGTGCCAGCAGCATCAGCAATGAGCAGTTCTTC
TRBV5-8	TRBJ1-1	.	once	CASSLSSSGRTEAFF	TGTGCCAGCAGCCTATCGTCGTCCGGGAGGACTGAAGCTTTCTTT